Following are 19 T cell receptor beta chains from one sample sequenced in a study of T cell responses to AZD1222 COVID-19 vaccine. Clones were sequenced by immunoSEQ multiplex PCR, and TCRdb holds only the in-frame ones, with some missing. This sample has 100,000 to 150,000 clones; over 90% occur once, and the top ten carry 5.4%. The source was peripheral blood, collected on day 0 of AZD1222 vaccination. These receptors were collected from an adult in good health.

The chain uses TRBV5-4 and TRBJ1-4; possibly TRBD1 for D (6 bases). Germline values: CDR1 SGHNT, CDR2 YYREEE (reference sequence). The CDR3 runs 16 residues. V lost 2 bases and J lost 7, with 18 bases in between. This CDR3 is CASSFDRPHLGEKLFF. CDR3 in DNA: TGTGCCAGCAGCTTCGACAGGCCGCATTTGGGTGAAAAACTGTTTTTT. Combining the CDR3 with reference TRBV5-4 and TRBJ1-4 gives the whole variable domain ETGVTQSPTHLIKTRGQQVTLRCSSQSGHNTVSWYQQALGQGPQFIFQYYREEENGRGNFPPRFSGLQFPNYSSELNVNALELDDSALYLCASSFDRPHLGEKLFFGSGTQLSVL.

CDR3 protein: CASSPNRAPGAYEQYF. CDR3 nucleotide sequence: TGTGCCAGCAGCCCAAACCGGGCCCCCGGCGCCTACGAGCAGTACTTC. This chain joins TRBV11-2 and TRBJ2-7, with D unclear. Germline lookup yields CDR1 SGHAT and CDR2 FQNNGV. CDR3 length: 16 residues. Trimming took off 5 bases at V and 2 bases at J, with 19 bases between the two ends.

CDR3: CASSVAPGVGVVNTIYF. CDR3 bases: TGTGCCAGCAGCGTAGCTCCAGGAGTAGGGGTGGTAAACACCATATATTTT. The chain links TRBV9 to TRBJ1-3; perhaps TRBD1 as D (5 bases). Trimming pared 0 bases from V and 6 bases from J, leaving 19 bases between. This CDR3 has 17 amino acids. The V gene's germline CDR1 is SGDLS and CDR2 YYNGEE.

This clone was picked up many times. The chain uses TRBV5-1 and TRBJ1-1; D call uncertain. The length of the CDR3 is 13 residues. The ends were cut back, 7 bases at V and 1 base at J, with 11 bases in the middle. Germline CDR1 reads SGHRS; CDR2 reads YFSETQ. In DNA form, the CDR3 reads TGCGCCAGCCGGGCTCCAGGGAACACTGAAGCTTTCTTT. This gives the protein CASRAPGNTEAFF.

The chain joins TRBV9 to TRBJ2-3; no firm D call. The V and J ends lost 2 bases and 0 bases respectively, with 7 bases between them. The CDR3 consists of 14 residues. The V gene's germline CDR1 is SGDLS and CDR2 YYNGEE. CDR3 sequence: CASSVGRSTDTQYF. The CDR3 nucleotides read TGTGCCAGCAGCGTGGGTCGTAGCACAGATACGCAGTATTTT. Full variable domain (rest looked up from reference TRBV9 and TRBJ2-3): DSGVTQTPKHLITATGQRVTLRCSPRSGDLSVYWYQQSLDQGLQFLIQYYNGEERAKGNILERFSAQQFPDLHSELNLSSLELGDSALYFCASSVGRSTDTQYFGPGTRLTVL.

The chain is built from TRBV7-9 and TRBJ2-5; maybe TRBD2 (7 bases). The germline V and J ends were trimmed by 3 bases and 7 bases, with 18 bases remaining between them. The CDR3 runs 15 residues. Germline assignment: CDR1 SEHNR and CDR2 FQNEAQ (reference sequence). CDR3 DNA: TGTGCCAGCAGCTTTGCAACAGGGACTATTGGGACCCAGTACTTC. This encodes CASSFATGTIGTQYF.

This sequence joins TRBV2 and TRBJ1-5, with 7 bases identical to TRBD1. In germline, CDR1 is SNHLY, CDR2 FYNNEI. The CDR3 loop spans 14 amino acids. Losses at the gene ends were 6 bases for V and 2 bases for J; bases not matched to a gene: 4. Here the CDR3 reads CASSEGQRNQPQHF. The CDR3 nucleotides read TGTGCCAGCAGCGAGGGACAGCGCAATCAGCCCCAGCATTTT.

The chain carries TRBV10-1 and TRBJ2-5; 7 bases align to TRBD1. The CDR3 totals 14 residues. Trimming cost V 0 bases and J 2 bases; bases outside gene matches: 0. Germline lookup yields CDR1 WNHNN and CDR2 SYGVQD (reference sequence). CDR3 in DNA: TGCGCCAGCAGTGAGTCGACAGGGCAAGAGACCCAGTACTTC. The encoded protein is CASSESTGQETQYF.

Points on this clone: Germline is not matched at one junction end, which may reflect a read error. This chain links TRBV7-9 with TRBJ2-1; D perhaps matches TRBD2 (6 bases). Germline V lookup: CDR1 SEHNR, CDR2 FQNEAQ (reference sequence). CDR3 size: 13 residues. As DNA, the CDR3 is TGTGCCAGCTACCGGGACTCCGACAATGAGCAGTTCTTC. This sequence encodes CASYRDSDNEQFF.

The J gene is TRBJ2-1, the V gene TRBV11-3, with TRBD2 matching 11 bases. From germline, CDR1 is SGHNT and CDR2 YENEEA. The junction had 11 bases not matched to a gene; V was cut back by 2 bases and J by 5 bases. The CDR3 is 18 residues long. Written as DNA, the CDR3 is TGTGCCAGCAGCTTACGTCCCCCAACTAGCGGGGGACACAATGAGCAGTTCTTC. It yields the protein CASSLRPPTSGGHNEQFF.

The chain couples TRBV3-1 (or the pseudogene TRBV3-2) to TRBJ1-2, with no clear D. Deletions cut 1 base from V and 6 bases from J, with 15 bases between. This CDR3 spans 15 amino acids. CDR1 is LGHDT and CDR2 is YNNKEL in the germline V gene (reference sequence). The CDR3 region is CASSQVLQSGNGYTF. CDR3 sequence (DNA): TGTGCCAGCAGCCAAGTTTTACAAAGCGGGAATGGCTACACCTTC.

The V and J genes are TRBV6-1 and TRBJ1-5; possible D gene TRBD1, 6 bases. The germline V gene encodes CDR1 MNHNS and CDR2 SASEGT. With 2 bases removed from V and 7 bases from J, the gap between germline ends came to 9 bases. The CDR3 totals 13 residues. The CDR3 nucleotides read TGTGCCAGCAGTGAACGAGGGGGGCAGCCCCAGCATTTT. It yields the protein CASSERGGQPQHF.

The chain has TRBV5-1 and TRBJ2-2; D perhaps matches TRBD2 (5 bases). Looked up from germline, CDR1 is SGHRS and CDR2 is YFSETQ. The ends were cut back, 4 bases at V and 3 bases at J, with 19 bases in the middle. The CDR3 has 17 amino acids. The CDR3 DNA reads TGCGCCAGCAGCCCATGGCGAGGGAAGGTTTACACCGGGGAGCTGTTTTTT. It translates to CASSPWRGKVYTGELFF.

This clone appeared many times. The chain combines TRBV9 with TRBJ1-1; D may be TRBD1 (5 bases). CDR3 length: 13 amino acids. Trimming stripped 2 bases from V and 6 bases from J, with 11 bases between. Germline V gene sequence: CDR1 SGDLS, CDR2 YYNGEE. This CDR3 reads CASSVDTRSEAFF. As DNA, the CDR3 is TGTGCCAGCAGCGTGGACACTAGATCTGAAGCTTTCTTT.

This chain joins TRBV5-1 and TRBJ1-2; D may be TRBD1 (6 bases). In germline, CDR1 is SGHRS, CDR2 YFSETQ. The CDR3 runs 14 residues. Trimming took off 3 bases at V and 2 bases at J, with 11 bases between the two ends. CDR3 amino acids: CASSSGQRNYGYTF. Written as DNA, the CDR3 is TGCGCCAGCAGCTCCGGACAGCGGAACTATGGCTACACCTTC.

The genes are TRBV6-5 and TRBJ2-2, with 15 nucleotides matching TRBD2. The J segment lost 6 bases and the V segment lost 2 bases, leaving 1 base of the junction unmatched. Germline V lookup: CDR1 MNHEY, CDR2 SVGAGI. The CDR3 runs 16 residues. The chain's CDR3 is CASSYRTSGRAGELFF. DNA for the CDR3: TGTGCCAGCAGTTACAGGACTAGCGGGAGGGCCGGGGAGCTGTTTTTT.

The CDR3 coding sequence is TGTGCCAGCAGCTTCGAACCACCCGGGGACAGGGTCACTGAAGCTTTCTTT. Protein: CASSFEPPGDRVTEAFF. This chain links TRBV5-4 with TRBJ1-1; 9 bases are shared with TRBD1. Germline values: CDR1 SGHNT, CDR2 YYREEE (reference sequence). The V gene end was trimmed by 2 bases and the J gene end by 4 bases; junction bases not matched to a gene: 12. The length of the CDR3 is 17 residues.

The chain has TRBV25-1 and TRBJ1-1; TRBD1 matches 10 bases. Germline values: CDR1 MGHDK, CDR2 SYGVNS. The CDR3 runs 14 residues. The trim removed 5 bases at V and 3 bases at J, leaving 3 bases unmatched. This CDR3 is CASSPGQGHTEAFF. The CDR3 DNA follows: TGTGCCAGCAGTCCGGGACAGGGGCACACTGAAGCTTTCTTT.

J is TRBJ1-4 and V is TRBV6-5; unclear D gene. V lost 0 bases and J lost 5, with 13 bases in between. This CDR3 has 16 residues. The V gene's germline CDR1 is MNHEY and CDR2 SVGAGI. The CDR3 reads CASSYSIGRVNEKLFF. The CDR3 bases are TGTGCCAGCAGTTACTCGATTGGGAGAGTGAATGAAAAACTGTTTTTT.